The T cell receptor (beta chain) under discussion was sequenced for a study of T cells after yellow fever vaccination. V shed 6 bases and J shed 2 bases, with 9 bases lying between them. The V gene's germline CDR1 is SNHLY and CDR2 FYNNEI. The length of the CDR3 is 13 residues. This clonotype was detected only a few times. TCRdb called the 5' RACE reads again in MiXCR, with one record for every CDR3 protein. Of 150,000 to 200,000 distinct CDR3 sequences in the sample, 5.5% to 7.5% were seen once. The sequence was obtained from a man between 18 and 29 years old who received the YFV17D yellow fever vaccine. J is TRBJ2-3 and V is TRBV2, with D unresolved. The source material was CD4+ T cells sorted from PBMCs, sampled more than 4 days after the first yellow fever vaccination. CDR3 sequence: CASSGTNTDTQYF. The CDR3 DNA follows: TGTGCCAGCAGCGGTACTAACACAGATACGCAGTATTTT. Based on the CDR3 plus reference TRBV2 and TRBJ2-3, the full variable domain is EPEVTQTPSHQVTQMGQEVILRCVPISNHLYFYWYRQILGQKVEFLVSFYNNEISEKSEIFDDQFSVERPDGSNFTLKIRSTKLEDSAMYFCASSGTNTDTQYFGPGTRLTVL.